These T cell receptor beta chains were read from a single sample in a study of T cells in localized non-small cell lung cancer. Only in-frame clones appear in the TCRdb table, and some are missing; sequencing was by immunoSEQ multiplex PCR. The sample lists some 36,000 clones; approximately 90% were seen once. The material sequenced was peripheral blood mononuclear cells, taken before any cancer treatment. Receptors were obtained from an older male donor with stage II lung adenocarcinoma. Each CDR3 is given with its conserved first and last residue. The D gene is left open where the match is weak. Clone size appears in some rows only: once, few, many, or a class for an expanded clone.

v_gene	abundance	d_gene	j_gene	CDR3aa
TRBV11-2	NA	TRBD1	TRBJ2-5	CASSLGTGLETQYF
TRBV7-2	NA	NA	TRBJ1-1	CASSAYQANTEAFF
TRBV6-5	NA	NA	TRBJ2-1	CASSYGGYNEQFF
TRBV5-5	NA	NA	TRBJ1-5	CASSRGRPENQPQHF
TRBV27	NA	TRBD1	TRBJ1-2	CASSQGQGGGYTF
TRBV6-6	NA	TRBD2	TRBJ2-1	CASSYNSGRADEQFF
TRBV18	NA	NA	TRBJ2-7	CASSPPTNRVGEQYF
TRBV6-1	NA	NA	TRBJ2-5	CASREETQYF
TRBV5-5	NA	TRBD1	TRBJ1-5	CASSRTGGPNQPQHF
TRBV29-1	NA	NA	TRBJ1-2	CSVARGGDYGYTF
TRBV11-2	NA	NA	TRBJ1-2	CASSLTGSNYGYTF
TRBV2	once	NA	TRBJ2-1	CASTRPRSEQFF
TRBV9	NA	NA	TRBJ2-1	CASSSSDSQSPFYNEQFF
TRBV7-9	few	TRBD1	TRBJ2-7	CASSPRGPYEQYF
TRBV6-1	NA	NA	TRBJ2-7	CASRDRGTAYEQYF
TRBV18	NA	NA	TRBJ2-7	CTSSPPNSASYYEQYF
TRBV5-1	NA	NA	TRBJ1-1	CASSLEFVNTEAFF
TRBV15	NA	TRBD1	TRBJ1-2	CATSSVRGLSNYGYTF
TRBV7-2	NA	NA	TRBJ2-5	CASSFPGGGGETQYF
TRBV11-2	NA	NA	TRBJ1-1	CASSRGTEAFF
TRBV27	NA	TRBD1	TRBJ1-1	CASRKTGGRSEAFF
TRBV30	NA	NA	TRBJ2-3	CASGPGTDTQYF
TRBV5-1	NA	NA	TRBJ2-1	CASRPRVGLGTYGYAPPQFF
TRBV28	NA	NA	TRBJ2-7	CASSLGSRGYEQYF